The clone carrying this T cell receptor (beta chain) occurred a few times. The data derive from a study of T-cell memory formation after mild COVID-19. MiXCR, applied by TCRdb to the 5' RACE reads, yields one record per CDR3 protein. This table has around 370,000 distinct CDR3 sequences, around 21% appearing once. CDR3 length: 13 residues. Trimming took off 3 bases at V and 0 bases at J, with 3 bases between the two ends. CDR1 is ENHRY and CDR2 is SYGVKD in the germline V gene. Sequencing input: PBMCs or a T cell subset sorted from them (not recorded which). The chain has TRBV10-3 and TRBJ1-5; D uncertain. The receptor's source is an adult woman who had mild COVID-19 (a few samples of this study predate the infection). Cell type and time point are not known. CDR3 protein: CAISDRSNQPQHF. The DNA for the CDR3 is TGTGCCATCAGTGATCGTAGCAATCAGCCCCAGCATTTT.